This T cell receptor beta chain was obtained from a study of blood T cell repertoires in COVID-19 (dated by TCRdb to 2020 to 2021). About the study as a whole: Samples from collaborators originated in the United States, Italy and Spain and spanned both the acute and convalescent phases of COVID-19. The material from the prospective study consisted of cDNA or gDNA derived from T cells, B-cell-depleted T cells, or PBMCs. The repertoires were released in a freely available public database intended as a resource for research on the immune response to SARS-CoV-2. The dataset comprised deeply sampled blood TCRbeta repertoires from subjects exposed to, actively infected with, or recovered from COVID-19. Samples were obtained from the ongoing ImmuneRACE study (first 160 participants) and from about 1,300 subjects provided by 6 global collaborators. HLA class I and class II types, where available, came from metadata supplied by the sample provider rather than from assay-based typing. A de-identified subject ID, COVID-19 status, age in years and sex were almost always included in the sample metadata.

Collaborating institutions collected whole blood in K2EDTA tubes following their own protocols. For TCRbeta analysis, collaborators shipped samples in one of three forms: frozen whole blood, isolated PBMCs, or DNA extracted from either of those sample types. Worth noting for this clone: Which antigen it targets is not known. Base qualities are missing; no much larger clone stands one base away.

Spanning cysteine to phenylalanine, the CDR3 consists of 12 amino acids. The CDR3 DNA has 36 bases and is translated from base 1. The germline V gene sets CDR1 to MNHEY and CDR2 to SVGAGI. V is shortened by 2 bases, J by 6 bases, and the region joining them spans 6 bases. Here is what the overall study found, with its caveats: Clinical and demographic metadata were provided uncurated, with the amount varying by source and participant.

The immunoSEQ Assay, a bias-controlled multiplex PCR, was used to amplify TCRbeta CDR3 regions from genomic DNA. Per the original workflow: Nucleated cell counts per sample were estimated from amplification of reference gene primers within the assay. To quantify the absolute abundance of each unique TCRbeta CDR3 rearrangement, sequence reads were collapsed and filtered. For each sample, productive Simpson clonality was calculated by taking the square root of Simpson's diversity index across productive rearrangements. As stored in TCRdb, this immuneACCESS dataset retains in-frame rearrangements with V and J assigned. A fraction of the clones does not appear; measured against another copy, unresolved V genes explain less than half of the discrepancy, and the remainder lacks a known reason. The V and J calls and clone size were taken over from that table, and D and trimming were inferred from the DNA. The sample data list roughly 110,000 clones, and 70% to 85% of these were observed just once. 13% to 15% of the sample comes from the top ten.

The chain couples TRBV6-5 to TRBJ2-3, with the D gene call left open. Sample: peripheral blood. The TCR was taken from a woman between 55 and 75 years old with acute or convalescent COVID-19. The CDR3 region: CASSYTGDTQYF. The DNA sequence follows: TGTGCCAGCAGTTACACCGGGGATACGCAGTATTTT.